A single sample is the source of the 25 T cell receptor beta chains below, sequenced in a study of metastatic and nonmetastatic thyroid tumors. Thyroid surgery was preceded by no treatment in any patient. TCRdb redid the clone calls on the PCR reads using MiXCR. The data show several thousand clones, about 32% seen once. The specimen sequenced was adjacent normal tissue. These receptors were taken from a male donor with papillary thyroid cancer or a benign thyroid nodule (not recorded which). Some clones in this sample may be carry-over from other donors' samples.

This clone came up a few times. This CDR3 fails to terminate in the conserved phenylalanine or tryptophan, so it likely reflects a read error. CDR3 DNA: TGTGCCACCATTGCTAACCGGGACGGGTCCTGCGAGCAGTACTCC. This encodes CATIANRDGSCEQYS. The rearrangement links TRBV15 to TRBJ2-7; D is possibly TRBD1 or TRBD2 (5 bases each). The CDR3 has 15 amino acids. CDR1 and CDR2 from the germline V gene are LNHNV and YYDKDF (reference sequence).

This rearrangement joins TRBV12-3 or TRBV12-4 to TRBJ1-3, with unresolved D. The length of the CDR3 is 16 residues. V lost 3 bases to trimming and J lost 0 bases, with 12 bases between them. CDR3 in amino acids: CASSFAGRGSGNTIYF. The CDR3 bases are TGTGCCAGCAGTTTCGCCGGCCGCGGCTCTGGAAACACCATATATTTT.

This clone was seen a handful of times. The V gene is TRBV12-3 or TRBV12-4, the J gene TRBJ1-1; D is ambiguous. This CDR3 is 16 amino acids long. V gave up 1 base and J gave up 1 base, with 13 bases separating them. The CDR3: CASSLVRLVGNTEAFF. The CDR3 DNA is TGTGCCAGCAGTTTAGTTAGGCTGGTGGGGAACACTGAAGCTTTCTTT.

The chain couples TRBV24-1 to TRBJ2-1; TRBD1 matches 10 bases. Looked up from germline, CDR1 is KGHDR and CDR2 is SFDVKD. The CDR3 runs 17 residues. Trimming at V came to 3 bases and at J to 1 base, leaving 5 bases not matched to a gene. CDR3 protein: CATSDDRGRGSYNEQFF. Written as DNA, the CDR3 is TGTGCCACCAGTGATGACAGGGGGCGCGGATCCTACAATGAGCAGTTCTTC.

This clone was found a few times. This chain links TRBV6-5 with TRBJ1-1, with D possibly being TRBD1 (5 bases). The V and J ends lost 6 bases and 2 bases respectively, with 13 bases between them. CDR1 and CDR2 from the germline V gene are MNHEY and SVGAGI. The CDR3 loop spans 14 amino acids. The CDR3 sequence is CASSHSQANTEAFF. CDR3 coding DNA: TGTGCCAGCAGCCACTCACAGGCTAACACTGAAGCTTTCTTT.

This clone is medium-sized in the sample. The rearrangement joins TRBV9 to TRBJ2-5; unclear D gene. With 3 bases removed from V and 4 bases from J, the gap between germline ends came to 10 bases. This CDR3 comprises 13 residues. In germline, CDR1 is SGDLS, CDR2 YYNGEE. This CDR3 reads CASSEDGSETQYF. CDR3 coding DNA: TGTGCCAGCAGCGAGGACGGATCAGAGACCCAGTACTTC.

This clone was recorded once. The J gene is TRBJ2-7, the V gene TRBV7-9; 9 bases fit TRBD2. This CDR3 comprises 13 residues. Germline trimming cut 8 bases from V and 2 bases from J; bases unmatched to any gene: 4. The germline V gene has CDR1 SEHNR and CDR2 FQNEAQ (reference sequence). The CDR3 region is CASGSGRTYEQYF. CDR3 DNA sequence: TGTGCCAGCGGCAGCGGGAGGACCTACGAGCAGTACTTC. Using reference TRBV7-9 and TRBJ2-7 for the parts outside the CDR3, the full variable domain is DTGVSQNPRHKITKRGQNVTFRCDPISEHNRLYWYRQTLGQGPEFLTYFQNEAQLEKSRLLSDRFSAERPKGSFSTLEIQRTEQGDSAMYLCASGSGRTYEQYFGPGTRLTVT.

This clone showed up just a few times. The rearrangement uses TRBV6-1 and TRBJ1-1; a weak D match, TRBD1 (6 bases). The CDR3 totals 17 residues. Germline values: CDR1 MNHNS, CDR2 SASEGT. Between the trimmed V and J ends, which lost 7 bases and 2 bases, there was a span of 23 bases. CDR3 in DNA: TGTGCCAGCATTTTTCTGAGGGGGACAAGTGGTAACACTGAAGCTTTCTTT. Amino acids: CASIFLRGTSGNTEAFF.

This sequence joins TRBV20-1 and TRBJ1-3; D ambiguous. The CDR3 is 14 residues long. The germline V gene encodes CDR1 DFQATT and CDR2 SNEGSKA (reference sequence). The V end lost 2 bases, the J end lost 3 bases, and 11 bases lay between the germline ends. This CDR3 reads CSARSGGNGNTIYF. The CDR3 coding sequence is TGCAGTGCTAGATCGGGAGGAAATGGAAACACCATATATTTT.

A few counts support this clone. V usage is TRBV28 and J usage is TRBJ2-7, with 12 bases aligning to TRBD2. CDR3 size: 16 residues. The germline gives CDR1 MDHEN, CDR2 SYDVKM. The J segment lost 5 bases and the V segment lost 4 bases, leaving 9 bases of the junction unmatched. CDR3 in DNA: TGTGCCAGCAGTTCCCCGAGGACTAGCGGGATAAACGAGCAGTACTTC. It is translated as CASSSPRTSGINEQYF.

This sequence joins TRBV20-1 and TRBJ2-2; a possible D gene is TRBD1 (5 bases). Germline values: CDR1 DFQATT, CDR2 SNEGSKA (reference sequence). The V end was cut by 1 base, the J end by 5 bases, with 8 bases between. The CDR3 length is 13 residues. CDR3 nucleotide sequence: TGCAGTGCTAGAGGACAGTGGACCGGGGAGCTGTTTTTT. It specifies CSARGQWTGELFF.

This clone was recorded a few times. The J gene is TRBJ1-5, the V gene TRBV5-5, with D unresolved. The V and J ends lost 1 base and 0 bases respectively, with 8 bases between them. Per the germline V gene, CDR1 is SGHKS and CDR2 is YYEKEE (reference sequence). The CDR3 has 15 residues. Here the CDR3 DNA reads TGTGCCAGCAGCTTGTTGGGATATAGCAATCAGCCCCAGCATTTT. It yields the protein CASSLLGYSNQPQHF.

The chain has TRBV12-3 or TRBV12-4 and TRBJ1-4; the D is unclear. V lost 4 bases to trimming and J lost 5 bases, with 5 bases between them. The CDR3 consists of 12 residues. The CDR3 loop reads CASSYGNEKLFF. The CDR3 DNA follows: TGTGCCAGCAGTTATGGGAATGAAAAACTGTTTTTT.

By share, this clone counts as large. The CDR3 sequence is CASSSTGSGELFF. The CDR3 DNA is TGTGCCAGCAGCTCGACAGGGTCCGGGGAGCTGTTTTTT. This chain links TRBV7-3 with TRBJ2-2; 7 bases line up with TRBD1. V lost 4 bases, J lost 6 bases, and 2 bases stayed unmatched. Per the germline V gene, CDR1 is SGHTA and CDR2 is FQGTGA. This CDR3 contains 13 residues.

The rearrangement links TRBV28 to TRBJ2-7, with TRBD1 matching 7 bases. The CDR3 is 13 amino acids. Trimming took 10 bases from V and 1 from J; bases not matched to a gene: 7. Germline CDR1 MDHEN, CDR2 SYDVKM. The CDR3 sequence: CAIPDRASYEQYF. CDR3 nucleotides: TGTGCCATCCCAGACAGGGCTTCCTACGAGCAGTACTTC.

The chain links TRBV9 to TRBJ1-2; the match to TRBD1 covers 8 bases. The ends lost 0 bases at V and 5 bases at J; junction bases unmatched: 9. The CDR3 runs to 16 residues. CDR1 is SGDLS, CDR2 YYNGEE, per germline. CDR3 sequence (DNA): TGTGCCAGCAGCGTAGATCCGTCCGGGACAGGATATGGCTACACCTTC. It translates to CASSVDPSGTGYGYTF.

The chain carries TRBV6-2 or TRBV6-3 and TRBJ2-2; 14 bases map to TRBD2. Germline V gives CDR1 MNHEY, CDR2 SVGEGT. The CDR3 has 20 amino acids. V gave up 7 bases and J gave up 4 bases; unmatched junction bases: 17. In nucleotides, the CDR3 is TGTGCCAGCACTCGGGGGGCCAGGGGACTAGCGGGAGTGTCCACCGGGGAGCTGTTTTTT. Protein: CASTRGARGLAGVSTGELFF.

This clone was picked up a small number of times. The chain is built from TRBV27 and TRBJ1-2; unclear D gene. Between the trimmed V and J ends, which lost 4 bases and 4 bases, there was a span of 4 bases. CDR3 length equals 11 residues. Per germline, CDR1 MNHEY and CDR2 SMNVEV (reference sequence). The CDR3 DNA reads TGTGCCAGCAGTTGGTCCTATGGCTACACCTTC. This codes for CASSWSYGYTF.

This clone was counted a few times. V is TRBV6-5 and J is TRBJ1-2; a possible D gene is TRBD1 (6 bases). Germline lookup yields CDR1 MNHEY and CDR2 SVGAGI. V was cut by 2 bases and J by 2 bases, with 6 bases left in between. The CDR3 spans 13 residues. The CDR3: CASSYGGNYGYTF. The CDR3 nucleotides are TGTGCCAGCAGTTACGGGGGCAACTATGGCTACACCTTC.

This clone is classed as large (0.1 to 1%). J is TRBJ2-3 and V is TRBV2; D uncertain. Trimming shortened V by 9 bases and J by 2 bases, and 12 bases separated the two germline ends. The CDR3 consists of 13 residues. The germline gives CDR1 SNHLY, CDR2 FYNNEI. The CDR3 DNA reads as TGTGCCAGTAGAGGCGCGCCCACAGATACGCAGTATTTT. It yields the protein CASRGAPTDTQYF.

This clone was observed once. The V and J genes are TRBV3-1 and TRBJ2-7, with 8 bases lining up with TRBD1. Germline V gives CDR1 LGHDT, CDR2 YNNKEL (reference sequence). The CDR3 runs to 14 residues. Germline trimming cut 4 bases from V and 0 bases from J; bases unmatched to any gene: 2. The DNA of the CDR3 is TGTGCCAGCAGCCCGGGACAGGCCTCCTACGAGCAGTACTTC. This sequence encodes CASSPGQASYEQYF.

The CDR3 sequence is CASSATNGYEQYF. The CDR3 coding sequence is TGTGCCAGCAGTGCAACAAATGGCTACGAGCAGTACTTC. The chain uses TRBV6-1 and TRBJ2-7; no firm D call. This CDR3 region has 13 residues. Germline assignment: CDR1 MNHNS and CDR2 SASEGT. V was clipped by 4 bases and J by 3 bases, with 10 bases between them.

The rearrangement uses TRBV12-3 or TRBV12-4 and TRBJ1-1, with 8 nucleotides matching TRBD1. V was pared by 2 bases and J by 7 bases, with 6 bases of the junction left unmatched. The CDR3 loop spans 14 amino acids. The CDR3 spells CASSLRTGTIEAFF. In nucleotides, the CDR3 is TGTGCCAGCAGTTTACGGACAGGGACTATTGAAGCTTTCTTT.

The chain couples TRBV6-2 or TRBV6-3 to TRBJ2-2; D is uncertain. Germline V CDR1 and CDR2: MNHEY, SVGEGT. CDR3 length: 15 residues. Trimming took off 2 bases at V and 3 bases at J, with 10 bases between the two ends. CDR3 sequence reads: CASSYAFGYTGELFF. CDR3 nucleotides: TGTGCCAGCAGTTACGCATTCGGATACACCGGGGAGCTGTTTTTT.

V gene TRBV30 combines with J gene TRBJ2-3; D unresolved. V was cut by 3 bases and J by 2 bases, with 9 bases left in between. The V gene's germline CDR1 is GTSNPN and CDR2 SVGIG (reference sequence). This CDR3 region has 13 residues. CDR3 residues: CAWRADPTDTQYF. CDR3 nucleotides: TGTGCCTGGAGGGCCGACCCCACAGATACGCAGTATTTT.